These 32 T cell receptor beta chains were sequenced from one sample in a study of blood T cell repertoires in COVID-19 (dated by TCRdb to about 2020). Library generation was performed with the immunoSEQ multiplex PCR assay. Here the immuneACCESS table is served through TCRdb, limited to in-frame sequences with V and J called. Missing clones are a known gap in these copies; in checked studies unresolved V genes cover under half, and the rest lacks a known reason. In this sample the table shows more than 150,000 clones, roughly 82% of which occur a single time. The ten most abundant clones make up nearly 10% of the sample. Sequencing used peripheral blood. These receptors were collected from a woman between 45 and 65 years old with acute or convalescent COVID-19.

The chain employs TRBV7-2 and TRBJ2-7, with 14 positions matching TRBD2. Germline V CDR1 and CDR2: SGHTA, FQGNSA. Trimming removed 4 bases from V and 5 bases from J; junction bases left unmatched: 7. CDR3 length: 16 amino acids. The CDR3 sequence: CASSYGLAGGGNEQYF. Here the CDR3 DNA reads TGTGCCAGCAGCTACGGACTAGCGGGGGGCGGGAACGAGCAGTACTTC.

The V and J genes are TRBV27 and TRBJ2-2; maybe TRBD2 (5 bases). CDR1 MNHEY and CDR2 SMNVEV come from the germline V gene (reference sequence). The CDR3 is 16 amino acids. V lost 3 bases, J lost 0 bases, and 11 bases lay in between. The CDR3 sequence is CASSFLAGTNTGELFF. In nucleotides, the CDR3 is TGTGCCAGCAGTTTCCTCGCCGGGACGAACACCGGGGAGCTGTTTTTT.

The CDR3 region has the DNA TGTGCCAGCAGTTTCTTTGGCTTCTCCTACAATGAGCAGTTCTTC. Residues: CASSFFGFSYNEQFF. This sequence joins TRBV28 and TRBJ2-1; D ambiguous. CDR1 MDHEN and CDR2 SYDVKM come from the germline V gene. Trimming took 3 bases from V and 0 from J, leaving 9 bases between them. The CDR3 runs to 15 residues.

Notes on this clone: This specimen includes other DNA sequences encoding the same CDR3. The CDR3 DNA reads TGCGCCAGCAGCTTTACAGGGGAGACCGGGGAGCTGTTTTTT. Translating it yields CASSFTGETGELFF. The rearrangement links TRBV5-1 to TRBJ2-2; 7 positions match TRBD1. Unmatched junction bases numbered 3, after V lost 2 bases and J lost 5 bases. The CDR3 extends over 14 amino acids. Germline loops: CDR1 SGHRS, CDR2 YFSETQ.

V is TRBV2 and J is TRBJ2-7; the D is unclear. With 1 base removed from V and 4 bases from J, the gap between germline ends came to 14 bases. Germline loops: CDR1 SNHLY, CDR2 FYNNEI. The CDR3 runs to 15 residues. The CDR3 protein is CASSEGQALGYEQYF. CDR3 in DNA: TGTGCCAGCAGTGAAGGCCAGGCCCTTGGGTACGAGCAGTACTTC.

The chain links TRBV12-1 to TRBJ2-7; TRBD1, the table's D call, was not compared with the DNA. TRBV12-1 is given as a pseudogene. The CDR3 has 14 amino acids. This CDR3 is CASSLGRGAYEQYF. The CDR3 DNA reads as TGTGCCAGCAGCCTCGGCAGGGGAGCCTACGAGCAGTACTTC.

The rearrangement joins TRBV6-5 to TRBJ1-2; TRBD1 is a possible D gene (6 bases). Germline V gene lookup returns CDR1 MNHEY and CDR2 SVGAGI. Trimming cost V 2 bases and J 1 base, with 8 bases left between them. This CDR3 contains 14 residues. Written as DNA, the CDR3 is TGTGCCAGCAGTTACGACAGGATTAACTATGGCTACACCTTC. It translates to CASSYDRINYGYTF.

This chain uses TRBV27 with TRBJ1-5; D may be TRBD1 (6 bases). V lost 4 bases and J 0 bases, leaving 13 bases between the germline ends. There are 16 residues in the CDR3. The germline V gene has CDR1 MNHEY and CDR2 SMNVEV (reference sequence). The chain's CDR3 is CASSSDRRYSNQPQHF. For the CDR3, the DNA is TGTGCCAGCAGTTCCGACAGGAGATATAGCAATCAGCCCCAGCATTTT.

The chain combines TRBV7-8 with TRBJ1-3, with D perhaps TRBD1 (5 bases). CDR3 length: 13 residues. Trimming removed 4 bases from V and 4 bases from J, with 8 bases in between. The germline V gene encodes CDR1 SGHVS and CDR2 FQNEAQ. CDR3 region: CASSWGAGNTIYF. CDR3 in DNA: TGTGCCAGCAGCTGGGGCGCAGGAAACACCATATATTTT.

The chain employs TRBV20-1 and TRBJ1-2; D is perhaps TRBD1 (5 bases). The CDR3 length is 14 residues. From germline, CDR1 is DFQATT and CDR2 SNEGSKA (reference sequence). Trimming removed 3 bases from V and 1 base from J, with 12 bases in between. The DNA of the CDR3 is TGCAGTGCTAGTAGCCAGGGACTTAACTATGGCTACACCTTC. As protein: CSASSQGLNYGYTF.

This chain links TRBV18 with TRBJ1-5; D gene unclear. The CDR3 contains 15 residues. Germline assignment: CDR1 KGHSH and CDR2 LQKENI. V was cut by 8 bases and J by 5 bases, with 19 bases left in between. DNA for the CDR3: TGTGCCAGCCGGGTTAGGGTGGCGGAGGATCAGCCCCAGCATTTT. Protein product: CASRVRVAEDQPQHF.

This clone was picked up one time. The gene calls are TRBV5-4 and TRBJ2-3; 8 bases match TRBD1. V lost 9 bases, J lost 2 bases, and 14 bases stayed unmatched. The germline V gene has CDR1 SGHNT and CDR2 YYREEE (reference sequence). The CDR3 consists of 16 residues. The CDR3 spells CATRGGQGRTTDTQYF. CDR3 coding DNA: TGTGCCACCCGGGGAGGACAGGGTCGGACCACAGATACGCAGTATTTT. The full variable domain, its missing parts supplied by reference TRBV5-4 and TRBJ2-3, is ETGVTQSPTHLIKTRGQQVTLRCSSQSGHNTVSWYQQALGQGPQFIFQYYREEENGRGNFPPRFSGLQFPNYSSELNVNALELDDSALYLCATRGGQGRTTDTQYFGPGTRLTVL.

The V gene is TRBV11-2, the J gene TRBJ2-5; 7 bases agree with TRBD1. CDR1 and CDR2 from the germline V gene are SGHAT and FQNNGV. The ends lost 4 bases at V and 4 bases at J; junction bases unmatched: 12. This CDR3 is built from 16 residues. The CDR3 spells CASSSSLTGWGETQYF. CDR3 coding DNA: TGTGCCAGCAGCTCCTCTTTGACAGGGTGGGGAGAGACCCAGTACTTC.

J is TRBJ1-3 and V is TRBV5-5, with TRBD1 as a possible D gene (6 bases). From germline, CDR1 is SGHKS and CDR2 YYEKEE (reference sequence). V was trimmed by 4 bases and J by 2 bases, leaving 13 bases between them. CDR3 size: 15 residues. CDR3 loop: CASSLDTGPGNTIYF. The CDR3, as DNA: TGTGCCAGCAGCCTAGACACAGGGCCTGGAAACACCATATATTTT.

The CDR3 region is CASSFVGGDGAFF. CDR3 in DNA: TGTGCCAGCAGTTTCGTTGGAGGGGACGGAGCTTTCTTT. This chain connects TRBV12-3 or TRBV12-4 to TRBJ1-1, with a tentative D call TRBD1 (5 bases). The CDR3 is 13 residues long. V dropped 3 bases and J dropped 10 bases, with 15 bases sitting between them.

The chain has TRBV19 and TRBJ1-2; D possibly corresponds to TRBD1 (5 bases). V was shortened by 10 bases and J by 2 bases, with 23 bases between the two germline ends. Per germline, CDR1 LNHDA and CDR2 SQIVND (reference sequence). The CDR3 is 16 amino acids. This CDR3 is CATAVLGALGNYGYTF. The CDR3 DNA is TGTGCCACTGCTGTTTTAGGGGCGCTCGGGAACTATGGCTACACCTTC.

CDR3 coding DNA: TGTGCCAGCAGTTTGGGAGTTCAAACGCGGACAGCTCAGCCCCAGCATTTT. Translation: CASSLGVQTRTAQPQHF. This chain links TRBV28 with TRBJ1-5; tentative D call: TRBD1 (6 bases). The CDR3 consists of 17 residues. V lost 3 bases and J lost 6, with 21 bases in between. CDR1 is MDHEN, CDR2 SYDVKM, per germline.

V and J are TRBV10-1 and TRBJ2-3; TRBD2 matches at 8 bases. Germline-derived CDR1 and CDR2 are WNHNN and SYGVQD (reference sequence). V shed 0 bases, J shed 2 bases, and the junction held 1 base outside the gene matches. The CDR3 contains 15 residues. The DNA of the CDR3 is TGCGCCAGCAGTGAGTCGCGGGGGGTCACAGATACGCAGTATTTT. Protein: CASSESRGVTDTQYF.

J is TRBJ2-7 and V is TRBV12-5; 7 bases line up with TRBD1. This CDR3 has 13 amino acids. Per the germline V gene, CDR1 is LGHNT and CDR2 is FRNRAP. Trimming cost V 6 bases and J 0 bases; bases outside gene matches: 2. CDR3 sequence (DNA): TGTGCTAGTGGAAGACAGGGCTCCTACGAGCAGTACTTC. Its translation: CASGRQGSYEQYF.

This clone appeared once. This rearrangement joins TRBV2 to TRBJ2-3, with TRBD1 matching over 9 bases. Per the germline V gene, CDR1 is SNHLY and CDR2 is FYNNEI. The CDR3 is 14 amino acids. V lost 6 bases and J lost 8; bases outside the gene matches: 9. CDR3 in DNA: TGTGCCAGCAGGAGGTATATGACAGGGGGTACGCAGTATTTT. Translation: CASRRYMTGGTQYF.

This sequence joins TRBV3-1 (or the pseudogene TRBV3-2) and TRBJ2-1; a weak D match, TRBD2 (5 bases). The CDR3 spans 12 residues. V lost 8 bases and J lost 9, with 14 bases in between. In germline, CDR1 is LGHDT, CDR2 YNNKEL (reference sequence). CDR3 DNA sequence: TGTGCCAGCGTCGCCCGGGGAGCTGAGCAGTTCTTC. Its translation: CASVARGAEQFF.

In its sample, this clone was seen once. V usage is TRBV3-1 (or the pseudogene TRBV3-2) and J usage is TRBJ1-6; D is unclear. The germline gives CDR1 LGHDT, CDR2 YNNKEL (reference sequence). CDR3 length: 13 amino acids. The V and J ends lost 4 bases and 8 bases respectively, with 9 bases between them. This CDR3 reads CASSPWRDSPLHF. The CDR3 DNA is TGTGCCAGCAGCCCCTGGCGGGATTCACCCCTCCACTTT.

The rearrangement uses TRBV19 and TRBJ2-3, with D maybe TRBD1 (5 bases). The CDR3 is 13 amino acids. V was trimmed by 9 bases and J by 2 bases, leaving 12 bases between them. Germline V gene sequence: CDR1 LNHDA, CDR2 SQIVND (reference sequence). In DNA form, the CDR3 reads TGTGCCAGCATCCCCAGGGACACAGATACGCAGTATTTT. Translation gives CASIPRDTDTQYF.

This clone is judged medium-sized. The rearrangement joins TRBV4-2 to TRBJ2-5, with D tentatively TRBD2 (6 bases). The CDR3 loop spans 16 amino acids. The germline V gene has CDR1 LGHNA and CDR2 YNFKEQ. Trimming took off 4 bases at V and 4 bases at J, with 19 bases between the two ends. CDR3 region: CASSPLAQGPGETQYF. CDR3 DNA sequence: TGTGCCAGCAGCCCACTAGCCCAGGGCCCGGGAGAGACCCAGTACTTC.

This clone was seen only once. The chain has TRBV5-4 and TRBJ2-3, with unresolved D. The ends were cut back, 4 bases at V and 6 bases at J, with 12 bases in the middle. Germline assignment: CDR1 SGHNT and CDR2 YYREEE (reference sequence). CDR3 size: 13 residues. The CDR3 DNA is TGTGCCAGCAGCCCGCCCACTCCCGATACGCAGTATTTT. This encodes CASSPPTPDTQYF.

The chain couples TRBV2 to TRBJ2-2; maybe TRBD1 (5 bases). Germline V gene lookup returns CDR1 SNHLY and CDR2 FYNNEI. Trimming removed 4 bases from V and 0 bases from J, with 9 bases in between. The CDR3 consists of 15 residues. The CDR3 nucleotides read TGTGCCAGCAGTGGGGTCAGGGCGAACACCGGGGAGCTGTTTTTT. It translates to CASSGVRANTGELFF.

The CDR3 DNA sequence: TGTGCCAGCCGGAAACAGGACTATAGCAATCAGCCCCAGCATTTT. This encodes CASRKQDYSNQPQHF. The V call is TRBV28, the J call TRBJ1-5; possibly TRBD1 for D (5 bases). V shed 8 bases and J shed 0 bases, with 14 bases lying between them. This CDR3 comprises 15 residues. Per the germline V gene, CDR1 is MDHEN and CDR2 is SYDVKM.

The genes are TRBV7-2 and TRBJ2-1; D may be TRBD1 (6 bases). Germline V gives CDR1 SGHTA, CDR2 FQGNSA. This CDR3 region has 14 residues. V gave up 1 base and J gave up 10 bases, with 14 bases separating them. The CDR3 is CASSLVWTAGEQFF. The CDR3 DNA sequence: TGTGCCAGCAGCTTAGTCTGGACAGCCGGCGAGCAGTTCTTC.

The chain is built from TRBV24-1 and TRBJ1-3; D uncertain. The V end lost 3 bases, the J end lost 3 bases, and 11 bases lay between the germline ends. The CDR3 consists of 15 residues. From germline, CDR1 is KGHDR and CDR2 SFDVKD. The CDR3 sequence is CATSDPRDGGNTIYF. For the CDR3, the DNA is TGTGCCACCAGTGATCCCCGGGATGGTGGAAACACCATATATTTT.

V usage is TRBV28 and J usage is TRBJ1-1; no definite D call. CDR1 is MDHEN and CDR2 is SYDVKM in the germline V gene. The CDR3 spans 13 residues. With 3 bases removed from V and 0 bases from J, the gap between germline ends came to 5 bases. The CDR3, as DNA: TGTGCCAGCAGTTTCTCCGTGAACACTGAAGCTTTCTTT. Residues: CASSFSVNTEAFF.

This chain uses TRBV7-6 with TRBJ2-1; 8 nucleotides agree with TRBD2. CDR3 size: 15 residues. Germline CDR1 SGHVS, CDR2 FNYEAQ. The trim removed 3 bases at V and 0 bases at J, leaving 1 base unmatched. CDR3 DNA sequence: TGTGCCAGCAGCTTCGGGGGGGCCTCCTACAATGAGCAGTTCTTC. It is translated as CASSFGGASYNEQFF.

The V and J genes are TRBV18 and TRBJ2-7, with D maybe TRBD1 (6 bases). V was pared by 4 bases and J by 3 bases, with 16 bases between. The germline gives CDR1 KGHSH, CDR2 LQKENI. CDR3 length: 15 residues. For the CDR3, the DNA is TGTGCCAGCTCACAAGGACAGATCCAGAACTACGAGCAGTACTTC. It yields the protein CASSQGQIQNYEQYF. The variable domain in full, completed from reference TRBV18 and TRBJ2-7, reads NAGVMQNPRHLVRRRGQEARLRCSPMKGHSHVYWYRQLPEEGLKFMVYLQKENIIDESGMPKERFSAEFPKEGPSILRIQQVVRGDSAAYFCASSQGQIQNYEQYFGPGTRLTVT.